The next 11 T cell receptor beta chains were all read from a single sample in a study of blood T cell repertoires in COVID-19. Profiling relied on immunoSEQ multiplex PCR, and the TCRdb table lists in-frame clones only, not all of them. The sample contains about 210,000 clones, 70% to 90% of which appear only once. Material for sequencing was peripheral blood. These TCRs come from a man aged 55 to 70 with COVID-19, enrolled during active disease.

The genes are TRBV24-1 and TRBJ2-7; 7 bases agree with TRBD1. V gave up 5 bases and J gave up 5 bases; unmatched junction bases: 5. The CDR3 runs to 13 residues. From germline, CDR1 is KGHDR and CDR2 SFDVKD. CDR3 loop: CATSAGTEHEQYF. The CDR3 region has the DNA TGTGCCACCAGTGCTGGGACAGAACACGAGCAGTACTTC.

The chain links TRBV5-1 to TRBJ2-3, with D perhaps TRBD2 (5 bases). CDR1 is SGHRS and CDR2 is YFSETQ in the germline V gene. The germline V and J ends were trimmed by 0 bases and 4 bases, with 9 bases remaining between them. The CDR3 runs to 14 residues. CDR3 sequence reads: CASSLAGLSDTQYF. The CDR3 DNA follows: TGCGCCAGCAGCTTGGCCGGACTGTCAGATACGCAGTATTTT.

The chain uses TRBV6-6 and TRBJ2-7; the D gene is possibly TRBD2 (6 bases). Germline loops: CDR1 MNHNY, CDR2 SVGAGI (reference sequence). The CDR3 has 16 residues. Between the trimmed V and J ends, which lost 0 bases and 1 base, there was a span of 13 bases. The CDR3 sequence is CASSYSRAGASYEQYF. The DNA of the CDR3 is TGTGCCAGCAGTTACTCGAGAGCGGGCGCATCCTACGAGCAGTACTTC.

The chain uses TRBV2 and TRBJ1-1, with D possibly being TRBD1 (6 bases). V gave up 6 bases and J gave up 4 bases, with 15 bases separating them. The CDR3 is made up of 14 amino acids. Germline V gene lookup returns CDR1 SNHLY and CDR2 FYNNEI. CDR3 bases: TGTGCCAGCAGGATACAGGGTTCTTTCACTGAAGCTTTCTTT. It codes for CASRIQGSFTEAFF.

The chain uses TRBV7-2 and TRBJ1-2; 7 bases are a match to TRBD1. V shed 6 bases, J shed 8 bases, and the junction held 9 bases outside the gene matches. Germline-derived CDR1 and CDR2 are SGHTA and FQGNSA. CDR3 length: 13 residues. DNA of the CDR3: TGTGCCAGCAGTTTACAGGGGAAGCGAGGCTACACCTTC. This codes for CASSLQGKRGYTF.

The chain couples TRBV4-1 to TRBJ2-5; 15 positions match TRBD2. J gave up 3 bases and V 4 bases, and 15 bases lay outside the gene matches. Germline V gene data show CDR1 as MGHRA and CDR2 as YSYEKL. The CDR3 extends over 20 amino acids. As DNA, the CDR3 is TGCGCCAGCAGCCTCTCCAAAGGGACTAGCGGGAGGATAGGGGAAGAGACCCAGTACTTC. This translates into CASSLSKGTSGRIGEETQYF.

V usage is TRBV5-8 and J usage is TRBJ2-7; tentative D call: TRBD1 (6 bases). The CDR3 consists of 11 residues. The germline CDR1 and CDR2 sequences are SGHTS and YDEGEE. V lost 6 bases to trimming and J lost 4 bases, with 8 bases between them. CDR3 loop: CASIRGYEQYF. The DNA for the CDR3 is TGTGCCAGCATCAGGGGTTACGAGCAGTACTTC.

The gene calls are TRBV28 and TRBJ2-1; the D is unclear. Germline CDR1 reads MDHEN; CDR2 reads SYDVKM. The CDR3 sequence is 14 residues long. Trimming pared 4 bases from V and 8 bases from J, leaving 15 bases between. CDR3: CASSWSVGVDEQFF. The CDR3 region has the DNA TGTGCCAGCAGTTGGTCGGTGGGCGTAGATGAGCAGTTCTTC.

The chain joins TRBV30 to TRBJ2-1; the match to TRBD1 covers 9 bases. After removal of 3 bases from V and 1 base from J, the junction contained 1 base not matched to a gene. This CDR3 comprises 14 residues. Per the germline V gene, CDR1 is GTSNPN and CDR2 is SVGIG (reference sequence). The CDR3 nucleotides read TGTGCCTGGAGAGGACAGGGGTCCTACAATGAGCAGTTCTTC. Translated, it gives CAWRGQGSYNEQFF.

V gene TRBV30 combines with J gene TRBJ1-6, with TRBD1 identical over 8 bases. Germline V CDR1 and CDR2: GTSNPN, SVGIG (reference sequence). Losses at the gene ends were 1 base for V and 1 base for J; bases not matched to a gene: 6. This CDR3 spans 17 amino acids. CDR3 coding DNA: TGTGCCTGGAGTGACCGGGACAGGTTGTCCTATAATTCACCCCTCCACTTT. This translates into CAWSDRDRLSYNSPLHF.

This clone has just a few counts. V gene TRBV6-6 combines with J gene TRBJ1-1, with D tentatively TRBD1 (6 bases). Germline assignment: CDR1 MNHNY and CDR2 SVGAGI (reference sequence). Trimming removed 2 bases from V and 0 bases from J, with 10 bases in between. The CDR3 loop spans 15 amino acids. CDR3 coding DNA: TGTGCCAGCAGTTACAGGCAGGGGATGAACACTGAAGCTTTCTTT. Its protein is CASSYRQGMNTEAFF.